This T cell receptor beta chain was sequenced for a study of memory CD4+ T cells and cytomegalovirus serostatus. Remarks on this clone: Its antigen is still unknown.

Repertoires were generated with immunoSEQ multiplex PCR, while TCRdb's copy carries only in-frame clones and drops some. Among about 25,000 clones listed, approximately 72% were seen once. CDR3 size: 15 residues. Per the germline V gene, CDR1 is MNHEY and CDR2 is SVGAGI. With V trimmed by 5 bases and J by 2 bases, 6 bases remained unmatched. Study-wide results and caveats: The CMV-associated TCR signature appears largely within the CD4+ memory repertoire.

Single viable CD3+CD4+CD8-CD45RO+ cells were sorted as the memory CD4+ T cells. After thawing, CD4+ T cells were positively selected. Sequencing input: memory CD4+ T cells from blood. The source is an adult in good health and CMV-seronegative. This rearrangement joins TRBV6-5 to TRBJ2-3; 8 bases agree with TRBD2. The CDR3 loop reads CASSLRGGDTDTQYF. The CDR3 DNA follows: TGTGCCAGCAGTCTACGGGGGGGGGACACAGATACGCAGTATTTT.